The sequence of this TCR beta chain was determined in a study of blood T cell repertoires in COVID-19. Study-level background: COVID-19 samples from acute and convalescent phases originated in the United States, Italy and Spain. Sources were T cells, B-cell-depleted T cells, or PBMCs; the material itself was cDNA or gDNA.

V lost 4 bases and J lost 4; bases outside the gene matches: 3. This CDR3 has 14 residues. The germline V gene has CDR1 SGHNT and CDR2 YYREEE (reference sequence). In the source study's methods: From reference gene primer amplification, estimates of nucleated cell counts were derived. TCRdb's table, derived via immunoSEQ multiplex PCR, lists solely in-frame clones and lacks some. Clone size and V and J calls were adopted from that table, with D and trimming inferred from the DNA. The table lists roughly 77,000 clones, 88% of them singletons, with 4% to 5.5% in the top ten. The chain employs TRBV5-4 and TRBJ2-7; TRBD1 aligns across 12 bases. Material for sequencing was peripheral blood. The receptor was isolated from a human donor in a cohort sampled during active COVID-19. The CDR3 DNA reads TGTGCCAGCAGCAAGGGACAGGGGGCGTACGAGCAGTACTTC. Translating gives CASSKGQGAYEQYF. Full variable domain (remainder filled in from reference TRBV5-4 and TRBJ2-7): ETGVTQSPTHLIKTRGQQVTLRCSSQSGHNTVSWYQQALGQGPQFIFQYYREEENGRGNFPPRFSGLQFPNYSSELNVNALELDDSALYLCASSKGQGAYEQYFGPGTRLTVT.